A single sample is the source of the 31 T cell receptor beta chains below, sequenced in a study of blood T cell repertoires in COVID-19. TCRdb's copy holds only in-frame clones and misses some; the assay was immunoSEQ multiplex PCR. The table has around 95,000 clones, more than 65% seen once. The sequencing input was peripheral blood. These receptors were collected from a woman of 80 years or more with acute or convalescent COVID-19.

The chain uses TRBV10-3 and TRBJ1-5; 8 bases match TRBD1. The CDR3 is made up of 15 amino acids. Germline CDR1 reads ENHRY; CDR2 reads SYGVKD. V trimming: 2 bases; J trimming: 6 bases; junction bases outside the gene matches: 6. For the CDR3, the DNA is TGTGCCATCAGTGAGACAGGGGGGGTGGTTCAGCCCCAGCATTTT. This encodes CAISETGGVVQPQHF.

The chain employs TRBV7-2 and TRBJ2-7, with 11 bases fitting TRBD2. V was pared by 1 base and J by 4 bases, with 3 bases of the junction left unmatched. CDR3 size: 15 residues. Germline CDR1 reads SGHTA; CDR2 reads FQGNSA. The CDR3, as DNA: TGTGCCAGCAGCTTAGTGACTAGCGGGGTTTACGAGCAGTACTTC. This codes for CASSLVTSGVYEQYF.

The chain has TRBV24-1 and TRBJ1-4, with TRBD1 identical over 10 bases. V was pared by 9 bases and J by 5 bases, with 2 bases of the junction left unmatched. CDR3 size: 13 residues. Germline V CDR1 and CDR2: KGHDR, SFDVKD. DNA of the CDR3: TGTGCCACCGGGACAGGGGAGAATGAAAAACTGTTTTTT. Amino acid sequence: CATGTGENEKLFF.

The chain is built from TRBV19 and TRBJ1-2, with a possible D match to TRBD1 (6 bases). Germline CDR1 and CDR2: LNHDA and SQIVND (reference sequence). The V and J ends lost 5 bases and 2 bases respectively, with 15 bases between them. The CDR3 runs to 15 residues. The CDR3 DNA reads as TGTGCCAGTAGTTTGACAGGATCCATCAACTATGGCTACACCTTC. It codes for CASSLTGSINYGYTF.

DNA of the CDR3: TGTGCCAGCAGCAGGGGGAGTTCGGGCACCGGGGAGCTGTTTTTT. Protein: CASSRGSSGTGELFF. V and J are TRBV7-2 and TRBJ2-2, with D possibly matching TRBD1 (6 bases). The CDR3 is 15 amino acids. Germline lookup yields CDR1 SGHTA and CDR2 FQGNSA. V lost 5 bases to trimming and J lost 4 bases, with 14 bases between them.

A note on this clone: The same CDR3 can be traced to other DNA sequences in this sample. This CDR3 reads CASSIGRADTQYF. DNA of the CDR3: TGTGCCAGTAGTATCGGCAGGGCAGATACGCAGTATTTT. The rearrangement uses TRBV19 and TRBJ2-3; D possibly corresponds to TRBD1 (5 bases). The CDR3 runs 13 residues. Germline CDR1 is LNHDA and CDR2 is SQIVND (reference sequence). Trimming shortened V by 3 bases and J by 4 bases, and 8 bases separated the two germline ends.

This clone was observed a few times. The chain has TRBV5-4 and TRBJ1-2; tentatively, D is TRBD1 (6 bases). CDR1 is SGHNT, CDR2 YYREEE, per germline (reference sequence). V was clipped by 4 bases and J by 7 bases, with 17 bases between them. This CDR3 is built from 14 residues. CDR3 amino acids: CASSTGGSVGGYTF. The CDR3 DNA follows: TGTGCCAGCAGCACGGGGGGCAGCGTCGGTGGCTACACCTTC. The full variable domain, completed using reference TRBV5-4 and TRBJ1-2, is ETGVTQSPTHLIKTRGQQVTLRCSSQSGHNTVSWYQQALGQGPQFIFQYYREEENGRGNFPPRFSGLQFPNYSSELNVNALELDDSALYLCASSTGGSVGGYTFGSGTRLTVV.

The rearrangement uses TRBV28 and TRBJ1-2, with 7 bases aligning to TRBD1. The V gene end was trimmed by 6 bases and the J gene end by 8 bases; junction bases not matched to a gene: 3. Germline CDR1 MDHEN, CDR2 SYDVKM. The length of the CDR3 is 11 residues. CDR3 protein: CASRQGVGYTF. The DNA for the CDR3 is TGTGCCAGCAGGCAGGGGGTCGGCTACACCTTC.

V gene TRBV5-1 combines with J gene TRBJ1-6; TRBD1 aligns across 7 bases. V gave up 4 bases and J gave up 7 bases; unmatched junction bases: 8. CDR3 length: 15 amino acids. The germline CDR1 and CDR2 sequences are SGHRS and YFSETQ. CDR3 in amino acids: CASSNQGELNSPLHF. Here the CDR3 DNA reads TGCGCCAGCAGCAACCAGGGGGAGTTGAATTCACCCCTCCACTTT. The full variable domain, completed using reference TRBV5-1 and TRBJ1-6, is KAGVTQTPRYLIKTRGQQVTLSCSPISGHRSVSWYQQTPGQGLQFLFEYFSETQRNKGNFPGRFSGRQFSNSRSEMNVSTLELGDSALYLCASSNQGELNSPLHFGNGTRLTVT.

This chain connects TRBV6-5 to TRBJ1-4, with 9 bases aligning to TRBD1. V lost 4 bases and J lost 8; bases outside the gene matches: 5. The CDR3 loop spans 14 amino acids. CDR1 and CDR2 from the germline V gene are MNHEY and SVGAGI. The CDR3 DNA sequence: TGTGCCAGCAGTTGGGGACAGGGCCGCGAAAAACTGTTTTTT. Residues: CASSWGQGREKLFF.

This clone has more than one count but fewer than ten. The V and J genes are TRBV28 and TRBJ1-4; D is perhaps TRBD1 (6 bases). Germline values: CDR1 MDHEN, CDR2 SYDVKM. Deletions cut 5 bases from V and 3 bases from J, with 13 bases between. The CDR3 contains 15 residues. In DNA form, the CDR3 reads TGTGCCAGCAGTCACCGGACAGTTTCTAATGAAAAACTGTTTTTT. Its protein product is CASSHRTVSNEKLFF. Complete variable domain (other parts from reference TRBV28 and TRBJ1-4): DVKVTQSSRYLVKRTGEKVFLECVQDMDHENMFWYRQDPGLGLRLIYFSYDVKMKEKGDIPEGYSVSREKKERFSLILESASTNQTSMYLCASSHRTVSNEKLFFGSGTQLSVL.

This chain joins TRBV3-1 (or the pseudogene TRBV3-2) and TRBJ1-2, with D hard to call. This CDR3 region has 14 residues. Germline V gene lookup returns CDR1 LGHDT and CDR2 YNNKEL (reference sequence). Trimming stripped 0 bases from V and 8 bases from J, with 13 bases between. The CDR3 nucleotides are TGTGCCAGCAGCCAAGATAAAATGGAGTTCGGCTACACCTTC. It codes for CASSQDKMEFGYTF.

CDR3 residues: CASSVGDRVSGYTF. The CDR3 DNA reads TGTGCCAGCAGCGTAGGAGACAGGGTCTCTGGCTACACCTTC. The chain combines TRBV9 with TRBJ1-2; 7 positions agree with TRBD1. Germline V gives CDR1 SGDLS, CDR2 YYNGEE. The CDR3 is made up of 14 amino acids. V was pared by 0 bases and J by 7 bases, with 6 bases of the junction left unmatched.

The J gene is TRBJ2-5, the V gene TRBV7-9; 9 nucleotides agree with TRBD1. J lost 4 bases, V lost 1 base, and 4 bases had no gene match. The CDR3 is 15 amino acids. The germline gives CDR1 SEHNR, CDR2 FQNEAQ (reference sequence). The CDR3 DNA reads TGTGCCAGCAGCTTAGGGGACAGGGCGGGAGAGACCCAGTACTTC. Translating gives CASSLGDRAGETQYF.

This chain connects TRBV27 to TRBJ2-1, with a tentative D call TRBD2 (6 bases). V was pared by 4 bases and J by 0 bases, with 10 bases between. The CDR3 covers 15 residues. Germline lookup yields CDR1 MNHEY and CDR2 SMNVEV (reference sequence). Written as DNA, the CDR3 is TGTGCCAGCAGTTGGGACTTTAGCTCCTACAATGAGCAGTTCTTC. It is translated as CASSWDFSSYNEQFF.

The chain is built from TRBV14 and TRBJ2-3, with D unclear. V was trimmed by 0 bases and J by 2 bases, leaving 9 bases between them. This CDR3 has 15 amino acids. Germline lookup yields CDR1 SGHDN and CDR2 FVKESK. The CDR3 reads CASSQDSGATDTQYF. CDR3 bases: TGTGCCAGCAGCCAAGATAGTGGAGCCACAGATACGCAGTATTTT.

This chain joins TRBV7-3 and TRBJ2-7; 9 bases fit TRBD1. Trimming took 0 bases from V and 6 from J; bases not matched to a gene: 6. The V gene's germline CDR1 is SGHTA and CDR2 FQGTGA. This CDR3 region has 15 residues. CDR3 in DNA: TGTGCCAGCAGCTTAACGGGGACAGGGAACTCCGAGCAGTACTTC. This gives the protein CASSLTGTGNSEQYF. The whole variable domain, filled in from reference TRBV7-3 and TRBJ2-7, reads GAGVSQTPSNKVTEKGKYVELRCDPISGHTALYWYRQSLGQGPEFLIYFQGTGAADDSGLPNDRFFAVRPEGSVSTLKIQRTERGDSAVYLCASSLTGTGNSEQYFGPGTRLTVT.

The chain has TRBV18 and TRBJ2-2; 7 bases align to TRBD1. The length of the CDR3 is 16 residues. V dropped 0 bases and J dropped 2; count of bases not matched to a gene: 3. Germline V lookup: CDR1 KGHSH, CDR2 LQKENI. This chain's CDR3 is CASSPPGTANTGELFF. In DNA, the CDR3 is TGTGCCAGCTCACCACCCGGGACAGCAAACACCGGGGAGCTGTTTTTT.

This chain connects TRBV5-4 to TRBJ2-4; TRBD1 matches 7 bases. CDR1 and CDR2 (germline): SGHNT, YYREEE (reference sequence). This CDR3 spans 14 amino acids. V lost 5 bases, J lost 3 bases, and 5 bases stayed unmatched. CDR3 sequence: CASSTQGSKNIQYF. Here the CDR3 DNA reads TGTGCCAGCAGTACACAGGGGAGCAAAAACATTCAGTACTTC.

This chain connects TRBV10-3 to TRBJ1-1; no clear D gene. Germline CDR1 and CDR2: ENHRY and SYGVKD. Between the trimmed V and J ends, which lost 0 bases and 1 base, there was a span of 9 bases. The CDR3 extends over 15 amino acids. The DNA for the CDR3 is TGTGCCATCAGTGAGTCGATGAGACAGAACACTGAAGCTTTCTTT. As protein: CAISESMRQNTEAFF.

The genes are TRBV5-6 and TRBJ1-4, with D perhaps matching TRBD1 (6 bases). Germline V lookup: CDR1 SGHDT, CDR2 YYEEEE. The CDR3 consists of 16 residues. Trimming left V 1 base short and J 4 bases short, with 14 bases between. CDR3 coding DNA: TGTGCCAGCAGCTTGTCAACCGGACAGTTTAATGAAAAACTGTTTTTT. It translates to CASSLSTGQFNEKLFF.

V and J are TRBV5-4 and TRBJ1-6; 8 nucleotides agree with TRBD1. V dropped 4 bases and J dropped 6; count of bases not matched to a gene: 9. CDR3 length: 16 amino acids. CDR1 and CDR2 (germline): SGHNT, YYREEE (reference sequence). This chain's CDR3 is CASSDVPTGANSPLHF. The CDR3 bases are TGTGCCAGCAGCGATGTTCCGACAGGGGCTAATTCACCCCTCCACTTT.

V is TRBV4-3 and J is TRBJ1-1, with a possible D match to TRBD1 (6 bases). CDR1 and CDR2 (germline): LGHNA, YSLEER. The CDR3 is 16 amino acids. The ends were cut back, 3 bases at V and 3 bases at J, with 17 bases in the middle. The CDR3 loop reads CASSQNKGGADTEAFF. CDR3 coding DNA: TGCGCCAGCAGCCAGAATAAAGGGGGGGCAGACACTGAAGCTTTCTTT.

This chain links TRBV12-3 or TRBV12-4 with TRBJ2-3, with TRBD1 matching over 10 bases. V lost 7 bases to trimming and J lost 3 bases; unmatched junction nucleotides: 1. The CDR3 runs 13 residues. CDR3 amino acids: CASTGQGTDTQYF. The CDR3 DNA reads TGTGCCAGCACGGGACAGGGGACAGATACGCAGTATTTT.

The J gene is TRBJ2-3, the V gene TRBV5-1, with 12 nucleotides matching TRBD2. Per germline, CDR1 SGHRS and CDR2 YFSETQ. Germline trimming cut 4 bases from V and 6 bases from J; bases unmatched to any gene: 3. The CDR3 contains 14 residues. The CDR3 DNA sequence: TGCGCCAGCAGCACGACTAGCGGGGGTGATACGCAGTATTTT. The encoded protein is CASSTTSGGDTQYF. The variable domain in full, with the rest retrieved from reference TRBV5-1 and TRBJ2-3, is KAGVTQTPRYLIKTRGQQVTLSCSPISGHRSVSWYQQTPGQGLQFLFEYFSETQRNKGNFPGRFSGRQFSNSRSEMNVSTLELGDSALYLCASSTTSGGDTQYFGPGTRLTVL.

The V and J genes are TRBV4-3 and TRBJ2-1, with D tentatively TRBD2 (6 bases). Trimming stripped 0 bases from V and 4 bases from J, with 13 bases between. Germline lookup yields CDR1 LGHNA and CDR2 YSLEER. The CDR3 consists of 16 residues. The DNA for the CDR3 is TGCGCCAGCAGCCAAGATCTAATGGGAGGTTACAATGAGCAGTTCTTC. Protein product: CASSQDLMGGYNEQFF.

In this sample, this clone turned up a few times. The rearrangement joins TRBV5-4 to TRBJ1-1; 8 bases match TRBD1. The CDR3 has 14 amino acids. Germline values: CDR1 SGHNT, CDR2 YYREEE (reference sequence). V trimming: 5 bases; J trimming: 4 bases; junction bases outside the gene matches: 7. The CDR3 DNA reads as TGTGCCAGCAGGAACGACAGGGGACCCACTGAAGCTTTCTTT. Translating it yields CASRNDRGPTEAFF. The variable domain in full, completed from reference TRBV5-4 and TRBJ1-1, reads ETGVTQSPTHLIKTRGQQVTLRCSSQSGHNTVSWYQQALGQGPQFIFQYYREEENGRGNFPPRFSGLQFPNYSSELNVNALELDDSALYLCASRNDRGPTEAFFGQGTRLTVV.

The chain couples TRBV6-5 to TRBJ2-3; TRBD2 aligns across 9 bases. Trimming at V came to 3 bases and at J to 6 bases, leaving 10 bases not matched to a gene. Germline CDR1 is MNHEY and CDR2 is SVGAGI. CDR3 size: 16 residues. The CDR3 sequence is CASSYGAGGPKDTQYF. The DNA of the CDR3 is TGTGCCAGCAGTTATGGGGCGGGGGGGCCGAAGGATACGCAGTATTTT.

The rearrangement joins TRBV28 to TRBJ1-1; D is unclear. Germline CDR1 MDHEN, CDR2 SYDVKM. This CDR3 region has 13 residues. V was cut by 6 bases and J by 1 base, with 9 bases left in between. The CDR3 DNA follows: TGTGCCAGCAGCTCGGGATCGAACACTGAAGCTTTCTTT. The encoded protein is CASSSGSNTEAFF.

V is TRBV15 and J is TRBJ2-5, with 9 bases that match TRBD1. Germline values: CDR1 LNHNV, CDR2 YYDKDF (reference sequence). The CDR3 has 15 residues. V was pared by 2 bases and J by 2 bases, with 3 bases of the junction left unmatched. Written as DNA, the CDR3 is TGTGCCACCAGCAGACTGGGACAGGGACAAGAGACCCAGTACTTC. It encodes CATSRLGQGQETQYF.

This clone occurred a few times. V usage is TRBV30 and J usage is TRBJ1-6; a possible D gene is TRBD1 (6 bases). Trimming left V 5 bases short and J 10 bases short, with 15 bases between. The germline gives CDR1 GTSNPN, CDR2 SVGIG (reference sequence). CDR3 size: 13 residues. This CDR3 reads CAWATGMGSPLHF. The CDR3 DNA reads as TGTGCCTGGGCCACAGGGATGGGCTCACCCCTCCACTTT.